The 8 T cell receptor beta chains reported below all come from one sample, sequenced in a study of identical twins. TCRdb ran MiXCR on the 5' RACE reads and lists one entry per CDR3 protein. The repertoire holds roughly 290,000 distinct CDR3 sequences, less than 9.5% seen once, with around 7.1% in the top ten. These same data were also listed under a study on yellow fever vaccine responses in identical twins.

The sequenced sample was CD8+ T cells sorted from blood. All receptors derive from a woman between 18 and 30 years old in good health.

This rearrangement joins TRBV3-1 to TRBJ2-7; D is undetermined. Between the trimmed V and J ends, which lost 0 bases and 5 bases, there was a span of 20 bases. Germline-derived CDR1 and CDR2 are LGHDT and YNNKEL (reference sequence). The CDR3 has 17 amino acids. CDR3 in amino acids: CASSQDPLPTRWHEQYF. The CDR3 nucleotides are TGTGCCAGCAGCCAAGACCCACTTCCTACTCGGTGGCACGAGCAGTACTTC.

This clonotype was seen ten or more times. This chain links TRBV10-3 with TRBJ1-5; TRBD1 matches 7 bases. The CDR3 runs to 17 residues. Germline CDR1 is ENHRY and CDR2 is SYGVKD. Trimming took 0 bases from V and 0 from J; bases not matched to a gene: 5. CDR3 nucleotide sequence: TGTGCCATCAGTGAGTCCCAGGGACAGCTTAGCAATCAGCCCCAGCATTTT. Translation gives CAISESQGQLSNQPQHF.

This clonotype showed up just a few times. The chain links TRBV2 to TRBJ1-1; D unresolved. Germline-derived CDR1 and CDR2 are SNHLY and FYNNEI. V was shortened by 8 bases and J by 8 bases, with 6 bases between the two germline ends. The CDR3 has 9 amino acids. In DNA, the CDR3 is TGTGCCAGCGCGAAAGAAGCTTTCTTT. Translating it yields CASAKEAFF.

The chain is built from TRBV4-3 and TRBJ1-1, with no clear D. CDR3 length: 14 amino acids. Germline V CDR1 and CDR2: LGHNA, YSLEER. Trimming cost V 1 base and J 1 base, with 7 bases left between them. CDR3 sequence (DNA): TGCGCCAGCAGCCAAGTTCCGGGGAACACTGAAGCTTTCTTT. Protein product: CASSQVPGNTEAFF.

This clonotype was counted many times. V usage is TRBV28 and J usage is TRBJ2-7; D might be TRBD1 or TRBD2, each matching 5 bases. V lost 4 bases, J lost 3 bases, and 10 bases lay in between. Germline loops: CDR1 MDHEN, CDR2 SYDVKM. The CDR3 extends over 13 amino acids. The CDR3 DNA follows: TGTGCCAGCAGTTCCCCAGGGAGCTACGAGCAGTACTTC. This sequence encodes CASSSPGSYEQYF.

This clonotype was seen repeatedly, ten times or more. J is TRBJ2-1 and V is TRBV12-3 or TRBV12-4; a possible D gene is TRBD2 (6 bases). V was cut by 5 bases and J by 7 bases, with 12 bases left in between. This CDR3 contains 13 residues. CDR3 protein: CASSLGRLNEQFF. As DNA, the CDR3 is TGTGCCAGCAGTCTAGGGAGGCTAAATGAGCAGTTCTTC.

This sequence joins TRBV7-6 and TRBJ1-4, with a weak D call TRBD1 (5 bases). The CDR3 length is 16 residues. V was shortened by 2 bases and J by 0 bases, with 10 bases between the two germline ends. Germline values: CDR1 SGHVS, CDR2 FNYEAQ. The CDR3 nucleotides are TGTGCCAGCAGCTTAAAGACAGTCTCAACTAATGAAAAACTGTTTTTT. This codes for CASSLKTVSTNEKLFF.

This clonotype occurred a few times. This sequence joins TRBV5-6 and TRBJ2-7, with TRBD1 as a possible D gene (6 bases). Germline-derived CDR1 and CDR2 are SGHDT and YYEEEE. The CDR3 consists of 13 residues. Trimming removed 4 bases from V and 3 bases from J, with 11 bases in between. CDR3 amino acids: CASSDQGFYEQYF. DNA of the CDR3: TGTGCCAGCAGCGATCAGGGGTTCTACGAGCAGTACTTC.